The rows below give T cell receptor beta chains drawn from one sample of a study of blood T cells in healthy people across ages. In TCRdb, the 5' RACE reads were re-called with MiXCR into one record per CDR3 protein. The data contain 1.5 million to 1.8 million distinct CDR3 sequences, 35% to 45% of them singletons. The sequenced sample consisted of blood. All receptors come from a woman aged 18-29 years in good health. The CDR3 runs from the conserved cysteine through the conserved F or W. The D gene is left open where the match is weak. The size field is filled for only some rows; it gives once, few, many or a size class.

TGCGCCAGCAGCTTTCAGGCTAAAGAGACCCAGTACTTC,CASSFQAKETQYF,TRBV5-1,-,-,TRBJ2-5
TGCAGTGCTAGAGAAACCGAGGTGGCGGGGTACTACAATGAGCAGTTCTTC,CSARETEVAGYYNEQFF,TRBV20-1,few,-,TRBJ2-1
TGCAGCGTTGAAAGTAGGAGGGAGCTGTTTTTT,CSVESRRELFF,TRBV29-1,-,-,TRBJ2-2
TGCAGTGCTAGTACAGCGGGGGCCCAAGATACGCAGTATTTT,CSASTAGAQDTQYF,TRBV20-1,-,TRBD2,TRBJ2-3
TGTGCCAGCAGTTTAGTGGGCAGGGCAGGCCCCTTGGGGGGAAAGTACACCGGGGAGCTGTTTTTT,CASSLVGRAGPLGGKYTGELFF,TRBV12-3/TRBV12-4,-,-,TRBJ2-2
TGTGCCAGCAGCTTGGGTGTCCAACCGCAAGAGACCCAGTACTTC,CASSLGVQPQETQYF,TRBV11-2,-,-,TRBJ2-5
TGTGCCAGCAGTTACTTTCCGGGCGAGCAGTTCTTC,CASSYFPGEQFF,TRBV6-6,few,-,TRBJ2-1
TGTGCCAGCAGCTTAAGTAGCAATCAGCCCCAGCATTTT,CASSLSSNQPQHF,TRBV27,many,-,TRBJ1-5
TGCAGTGCTAGAGGGGCTCCTGGTCAGCCCCAGCATTTT,CSARGAPGQPQHF,TRBV20-1,-,-,TRBJ1-5
TGTGCCAGCAGCTTAGCGGTCACTAGTGAGGGTGAGCAGTTCTTC,CASSLAVTSEGEQFF,TRBV7-2,few,-,TRBJ2-1
TGCGCCAGCAGCCCCGCATTTGAGGGACGAATCTATGGCTACACCTTC,CASSPAFEGRIYGYTF,TRBV4-3,-,-,TRBJ1-2
TGTGCCAGCAGGATTCCCGGGGCCGATAATGAAAAACTGTTTTTT,CASRIPGADNEKLFF,TRBV12-3/TRBV12-4,-,-,TRBJ1-4
TGCGCCAGCAGCCAACCTACAGGGGTCGGGGCCAACGTCCTGACTTTC,CASSQPTGVGANVLTF,TRBV4-1,few,TRBD1,TRBJ2-6
TGTGCCAGCAGCTTTAGGGGAGAGGACTATGGCTACACCTTC,CASSFRGEDYGYTF,TRBV7-9,-,-,TRBJ1-2
TGCAGCGGCGCGGGACTAGCGGGGGGGAATGAGCAGTTCTTC,CSGAGLAGGNEQFF,TRBV29-1,-,TRBD2,TRBJ2-1
TGTGCCAGCAGTTACTACCTAGCGGGGCAAGAGACCCAGTACTTC,CASSYYLAGQETQYF,TRBV6-5,-,TRBD2,TRBJ2-5
TGCAGTGCTGCTAGCGGGAGAAAGAACGAGCAGTACTTC,CSAASGRKNEQYF,TRBV20-1,-,TRBD2,TRBJ2-7
TGTGCCAGCAGCCTCCTGGGATCAGCCGGGGAGACCCAGTGCTTC,CASSLLGSAGETQCF,TRBV7-2,-,-,TRBJ2-5
TGTGCTAGTGGTTTGGTACGTGGTAGCGGGAACACAGATACGCAGTATTTT,CASGLVRGSGNTDTQYF,TRBV12-5,few,TRBD2,TRBJ2-3
TGTGCCAGCAGCGTTGACGTCGATAAGCAGTTCTTC,CASSVDVDKQFF,TRBV7-9,-,-,TRBJ2-1
TGTGCCGTCGGGAGGGAGGTAGATACGCAGTATTTT,CAVGREVDTQYF,TRBV10-3,-,TRBD2,TRBJ2-3
TGCAGTGCTAGAGGTCGTTACACCGGGGAGCTGTTTTTT,CSARGRYTGELFF,TRBV20-1,-,-,TRBJ2-2
TGTGCCAGCAGTTTTTCTGCAGGGAATTTACTCCGAGGCACCTTC,CASSFSAGNLLRGTF,TRBV12-3/TRBV12-4,-,-,TRBJ1-2
TGTGCCAGCAGCCCGTCCCGACAGGCCTCGTTTGGCTACACCTTC,CASSPSRQASFGYTF,TRBV7-2,-,-,TRBJ1-2
TGCAGCGTTTTCCCTCGACAGAGCTCTAACTATGGCTACACCTTC,CSVFPRQSSNYGYTF,TRBV29-1,-,-,TRBJ1-2
TGCAGCGTTGAAGATCTCTGGGGATACACCTTC,CSVEDLWGYTF,TRBV29-1,-,-,TRBJ1-2
TGTGCCAGCAGTCCGGATTACAGGGTCGGCGAAAAACTGTTTTTT,CASSPDYRVGEKLFF,TRBV6-5,few,-,TRBJ1-4
TGTGCCAGCAGTTACACTGGGAATAGCAATCAGCCCCAGCATTTT,CASSYTGNSNQPQHF,TRBV6-5,-,-,TRBJ1-5
TGTGCCAGCAGCTTAGCAAGAATCAACACTGAAGCTTTCTTT,CASSLARINTEAFF,TRBV7-9,-,-,TRBJ1-1
TGCAGTGCTAGAGAACGGGACCAATACAATGAGCAGTACTTC,CSARERDQYNEQYF,TRBV20-1,once,-,TRBJ2-7
TGTGCCAGCAGTTTCGGTGCGCTAGTACCTAACAATGAGCAGTTCTTC,CASSFGALVPNNEQFF,TRBV12-3/TRBV12-4,many,-,TRBJ2-1
TGTGCCTGGGAGGGGGCCACGGATACGCAGTATTTT,CAWEGATDTQYF,TRBV30,-,TRBD1,TRBJ2-3
TGTGCCAGCATATTAGCGGGGGGCACCCTGAACACCGGGGAGCTGTTTTTT,CASILAGGTLNTGELFF,TRBV7-2,-,TRBD2,TRBJ2-2
TGTGCCAGCAGTGACATGGACAGACCTTACAATGAGCAGTTCTTC,CASSDMDRPYNEQFF,TRBV2,-,-,TRBJ2-1
TGTGCCAGCAGAGTAGGGTACAATGAGCAGTACTTC,CASRVGYNEQYF,TRBV7-9,-,-,TRBJ2-5
TGTGCCAGCAGCGTGCCCGCGGGGCTCGGCTCCTATAATTCACCCCTCCACTTT,CASSVPAGLGSYNSPLHF,TRBV9,once,-,TRBJ1-6
TGTGCCAGCAGTTCGTCAGTGTTAAAAGAGACCCAGTACTTC,CASSSSVLKETQYF,TRBV6-6,-,-,TRBJ2-5
TGTGCCAGCAGTTTCTCCATTCCCCTCTCCTACGAGCAGTACTTC,CASSFSIPLSYEQYF,TRBV27,-,-,TRBJ2-7
TGTGCCAGCAGTGGCTCAGGGATCCACGAGCAGTACTTC,CASSGSGIHEQYF,TRBV6-1,-,-,TRBJ2-7
TGTGCCAGCAGCTTAGGAGGGGTTACTCAGCCCCAGCATTTT,CASSLGGVTQPQHF,TRBV7-9,few,-,TRBJ1-5
TGTGCCAGCAGCTTGTCCGGGGGAGATGTTTATCAGCCCCAGCATTTT,CASSLSGGDVYQPQHF,TRBV7-9,-,-,TRBJ1-5
TGTGCCAGCAGTCACGACAGTGATAATTCACCCCTCCACTTT,CASSHDSDNSPLHF,TRBV6-5,few,-,TRBJ1-6
TGTGCCAGCAGCTTCCCAGTCTATAGCAATCAGCCCCAGCATTTT,CASSFPVYSNQPQHF,TRBV7-9,-,-,TRBJ1-5
TGTGCCAGCACCAAGGGACTAGTCTACAATGAGCAGTTCTTC,CASTKGLVYNEQFF,TRBV12-3/TRBV12-4,-,TRBD2,TRBJ2-1
TGTGCCAGCAGTTTACGGACAGGGCTTGAAAAACTGTTTTTT,CASSLRTGLEKLFF,TRBV12-3/TRBV12-4,few,TRBD1,TRBJ1-4
TGTGCCAGCACCGTCCGGGACAGGAGATACAATGAGCAGTTCTTC,CASTVRDRRYNEQFF,TRBV12-3/TRBV12-4,-,TRBD1,TRBJ2-1
TGTGCCAGCAGTTGGGAGTCGGCCCAGTACTTC,CASSWESAQYF,TRBV12-3/TRBV12-4,-,-,TRBJ2-5
TGCGCCAGCAGCTTTGCCACCGGCTATGGCTACACCTTC,CASSFATGYGYTF,TRBV5-1,few,-,TRBJ1-2
TGCGCCAGCAGCCAAGATCCTCCGACAGGGGGCTTCGCTGGGGCCAACGTCCTGACTTTC,CASSQDPPTGGFAGANVLTF,TRBV4-1,-,TRBD1,TRBJ2-6
TGTGCCAGTAGACACTCTGGGGCTCCAGATACGCAGTATTTT,CASRHSGAPDTQYF,TRBV19,-,-,TRBJ2-3
TGTGCCAGCAGCAGGGACAGGGGTGGAAATTCACCCCTCCACTTT,CASSRDRGGNSPLHF,TRBV21-1,few,-,TRBJ1-6
TGTGCCAGCAGCCAGGTGTCCGGAACGAACACTGAAGCTTTCTTT,CASSQVSGTNTEAFF,TRBV7-9,-,-,TRBJ1-1
TGTGCCAGCAGCGTTCAGTTCACCGGGGAGCTGTTTTTT,CASSVQFTGELFF,TRBV9,-,-,TRBJ2-2
TGCGCCAGCAGCTTGGGAGCGGCGATCTCCTACAATGAGCAGTTCTTC,CASSLGAAISYNEQFF,TRBV5-1,few,-,TRBJ2-1
TGCAGCGATAACCGGGACAGGGGCTTTGGCTACACCTTC,CSDNRDRGFGYTF,TRBV29-1,-,TRBD1,TRBJ1-2